This is a list of T cell receptor beta chains from one sample in a study of blood T cell repertoires in COVID-19. TCRdb keeps only in-frame clones here, not all; method: immunoSEQ multiplex PCR. The sample consists of 25,000 to 30,000 clones, about 83% of them appearing once. Sequenced sample: peripheral blood. The receptors derive from a human donor in a cohort sampled during active COVID-19. Each CDR3 is given with its conserved first and last residue. A D gene is named only where the DNA matches it firmly. The size of a clone is reported for some rows only, either as once, few or many, or as a class for expanded clones.

j_call: TRBJ2-2; clone_size: -; v_call: TRBV24-1; d_call: TRBD2; cdr3_nt: TGTGCCACCAGTGAGCCTAGCGGGAGCGGGGAGCTGTTTTTT; cdr3_aa: CATSEPSGSGELFF
j_call: TRBJ1-2; clone_size: -; v_call: TRBV28; d_call: -; cdr3_nt: TGTGCCAGCAGCTCTACTCCAGGGGCCTATGGCTACACCTTC; cdr3_aa: CASSSTPGAYGYTF
j_call: TRBJ1-5; clone_size: -; v_call: TRBV4-3; d_call: -; cdr3_nt: TGCGCCAGCAGCCAAGATTTTGGGGAGGGTCGGCAGCCCCAGCATTTT; cdr3_aa: CASSQDFGEGRQPQHF
j_call: TRBJ1-5; clone_size: -; v_call: TRBV7-8; d_call: -; cdr3_nt: TGTGCCAGCAGCTTAGACTTTAGCAATCAGCCCCAGCATTTT; cdr3_aa: CASSLDFSNQPQHF
j_call: TRBJ2-7; clone_size: once; v_call: TRBV5-6; d_call: -; cdr3_nt: TGTGCCAGCAGCCTGGACAGAACCTACGAGCAGTACTTC; cdr3_aa: CASSLDRTYEQYF
j_call: TRBJ1-5; clone_size: once; v_call: TRBV21-1; d_call: -; cdr3_nt: TGTGCCAGCAGCAAGGCCGGGACAGGCTTGAATCAGCCCCAGCATTTT; cdr3_aa: CASSKAGTGLNQPQHF
j_call: TRBJ2-3; clone_size: -; v_call: TRBV5-1; d_call: TRBD1; cdr3_nt: TGCGCCAGCAGACCCGGGACAGGGACTTTTTGGGGCACAGATACGCAGTATTTT; cdr3_aa: CASRPGTGTFWGTDTQYF
j_call: TRBJ2-3; clone_size: -; v_call: TRBV3-1/TRBV3-2; d_call: TRBD2; cdr3_nt: TGTGCCAGCAGCCAAGTCGAGGCGGGAGGGCCGGTCACAGATACGCAGTATTTT; cdr3_aa: CASSQVEAGGPVTDTQYF
j_call: TRBJ2-7; clone_size: -; v_call: TRBV10-3; d_call: -; cdr3_nt: TGTGCCATCAGTGTGGTGGGAGGAGGAGTCGAGCAGTACTTC; cdr3_aa: CAISVVGGGVEQYF
j_call: TRBJ1-1; clone_size: -; v_call: TRBV5-1; d_call: -; cdr3_nt: TGCGCCAGCAGCTTCCAGCCAACCGGGGACACTGAAGCTTTCTTT; cdr3_aa: CASSFQPTGDTEAFF
j_call: TRBJ1-4; clone_size: once; v_call: TRBV15; d_call: TRBD1; cdr3_nt: TGTGCCACCAGCACACCGGGACAGCTTAATGAAAAACTGTTTTTT; cdr3_aa: CATSTPGQLNEKLFF
j_call: TRBJ2-5; clone_size: -; v_call: TRBV5-1; d_call: TRBD2; cdr3_nt: TGCGCCAGCAGCTTGGGACAACTAGCGGTCCAAGAGACCCAGTACTTC; cdr3_aa: CASSLGQLAVQETQYF
j_call: TRBJ2-3; clone_size: -; v_call: TRBV29-1; d_call: -; cdr3_nt: TGCAGCGTGGACTACACAGATACGCAGTATTTT; cdr3_aa: CSVDYTDTQYF
j_call: TRBJ2-1; clone_size: -; v_call: TRBV11-3; d_call: -; cdr3_nt: TGTGCCAGCAGCCCGCGTCTAGAATCAAGTGAGCAGTTCTTC; cdr3_aa: CASSPRLESSEQFF
j_call: TRBJ2-7; clone_size: -; v_call: TRBV11-2; d_call: -; cdr3_nt: TGTGCCAGCAGCTTAGATGATCCCAATCAGTCCTCCTACGAGCAGTACTTC; cdr3_aa: CASSLDDPNQSSYEQYF
j_call: TRBJ2-5; clone_size: -; v_call: TRBV15; d_call: -; cdr3_nt: TGTGCCACCAGCTCACGAGGGGGAATGGAGACCCAGTACTTC; cdr3_aa: CATSSRGGMETQYF
j_call: TRBJ2-5; clone_size: -; v_call: TRBV9; d_call: TRBD1; cdr3_nt: TGTGCCAGCAGCGTCGACAGGGGGGGAGAGACCCAGTACTTC; cdr3_aa: CASSVDRGGETQYF
j_call: TRBJ2-5; clone_size: -; v_call: TRBV2; d_call: TRBD2; cdr3_nt: TGTGCCGTACCGGGGGGGGAGGGCCCTTGGGAGACCCAGTACTTC; cdr3_aa: CAVPGGEGPWETQYF
j_call: TRBJ1-1; clone_size: -; v_call: TRBV5-4; d_call: TRBD1; cdr3_nt: TGTGCCAGCAGCCAGACAGGGGCTACTGAAGCTTTCTTT; cdr3_aa: CASSQTGATEAFF
j_call: TRBJ2-3; clone_size: -; v_call: TRBV5-4; d_call: -; cdr3_nt: TGTGCCAGCAGCTTTTATATTGGCACAGATACGCAGTATTTT; cdr3_aa: CASSFYIGTDTQYF
j_call: TRBJ2-7; clone_size: -; v_call: TRBV13; d_call: -; cdr3_nt: TGTGCCAGCAGCTCCTGGTACCAACAGCCCCACGAGCAGTACTTC; cdr3_aa: CASSSWYQQPHEQYF
j_call: TRBJ2-1; clone_size: once; v_call: TRBV6-1; d_call: -; cdr3_nt: TGTGCCAGCAGTGGTTCGACAGTCCCCCCTCGCTACAATGAGCAGTTCTTC; cdr3_aa: CASSGSTVPPRYNEQFF
j_call: TRBJ2-7; clone_size: few; v_call: TRBV28; d_call: -; cdr3_nt: TGTGCCAGCATCGGGGGAGTTCCCCACGAGCAGTACTTC; cdr3_aa: CASIGGVPHEQYF
j_call: TRBJ2-3; clone_size: -; v_call: TRBV19; d_call: TRBD2; cdr3_nt: TGTGCCAGTAGTACATCTTCTTTAGCGGGAGACAGCACAGATACGCAGTATTTT; cdr3_aa: CASSTSSLAGDSTDTQYF
j_call: TRBJ2-2; clone_size: -; v_call: TRBV18; d_call: TRBD1; cdr3_nt: TGTGCCAGCTCACCCCGGACAGGGGGCGACACCGGGGAGCTGTTTTTT; cdr3_aa: CASSPRTGGDTGELFF
j_call: TRBJ2-7; clone_size: -; v_call: TRBV3-1/TRBV3-2; d_call: -; cdr3_nt: TGTGCCAGCACCTCAGGAGGCGAGCAGTACTTC; cdr3_aa: CASTSGGEQYF
j_call: TRBJ1-1; clone_size: -; v_call: TRBV19; d_call: TRBD1; cdr3_nt: TGTGCCAGTAGTACAACAGGGGGCTGGACTGAAGCTTTCTTT; cdr3_aa: CASSTTGGWTEAFF
j_call: TRBJ2-1; clone_size: -; v_call: TRBV12-3/TRBV12-4; d_call: -; cdr3_nt: TGTGCCAGCAGTTTACGGGAATACAATGAGCAGTTCTTC; cdr3_aa: CASSLREYNEQFF
j_call: TRBJ1-1; clone_size: -; v_call: TRBV19; d_call: -; cdr3_nt: TGTGCCAGTAGTAGACGATTCGGCAGGGTTCTCACTGAAGCTTTCTTT; cdr3_aa: CASSRRFGRVLTEAFF
j_call: TRBJ2-3; clone_size: -; v_call: TRBV24-1; d_call: -; cdr3_nt: TGTGCCACCAGTGATTTGCCCGGGTCAAGCACAGATACGCAGTATTTT; cdr3_aa: CATSDLPGSSTDTQYF
j_call: TRBJ1-4; clone_size: -; v_call: TRBV4-2; d_call: TRBD1; cdr3_nt: TGTGCCAGCAGCCAAGACCGGTTACAGGGGGAAAAACTGTTTTTT; cdr3_aa: CASSQDRLQGEKLFF
j_call: TRBJ2-7; clone_size: -; v_call: TRBV18; d_call: TRBD2; cdr3_nt: TGTGCCAGCTCACCTAGCTTAGCGGGAGACTACGAGCAGTACTTC; cdr3_aa: CASSPSLAGDYEQYF
j_call: TRBJ2-7; clone_size: -; v_call: TRBV19; d_call: TRBD1; cdr3_nt: TGTGCCAGTAACGACAGGGTCCCCATCGCCGAGCAGTACTTC; cdr3_aa: CASNDRVPIAEQYF
j_call: TRBJ1-4; clone_size: -; v_call: TRBV25-1; d_call: -; cdr3_nt: TGTGCCAGCAACGGGGCAACTAATGAAAAACTGTTTTTT; cdr3_aa: CASNGATNEKLFF
j_call: TRBJ2-3; clone_size: -; v_call: TRBV3-1/TRBV3-2; d_call: -; cdr3_nt: TGTGCCAGCAGCCGCATGACAGGAATCACAGATACGCAGTATTTT; cdr3_aa: CASSRMTGITDTQYF
j_call: TRBJ2-5; clone_size: few; v_call: TRBV5-1; d_call: TRBD2; cdr3_nt: TGCGCCAGCAGCGCCGGACTAGCGGTCTTGGAGACCCAGTACTTC; cdr3_aa: CASSAGLAVLETQYF
j_call: TRBJ2-7; clone_size: once; v_call: TRBV5-5; d_call: TRBD1; cdr3_nt: TGTGCCAGCAGCTTCCGGGGACAGGGGGTTTTATACGAGCAGTACTTC; cdr3_aa: CASSFRGQGVLYEQYF
j_call: TRBJ2-1; clone_size: -; v_call: TRBV10-1; d_call: TRBD2; cdr3_nt: TGCGCCAGCAGTGGAGTAGCGGGAGACCTAATAGGCGAGCAGTTCTTC; cdr3_aa: CASSGVAGDLIGEQFF
j_call: TRBJ1-2; clone_size: -; v_call: TRBV28; d_call: -; cdr3_nt: TGTGCCAGCAGTTTATCCGGGACATATTCTAACTATGGCTACACCTTC; cdr3_aa: CASSLSGTYSNYGYTF
j_call: TRBJ1-2; clone_size: -; v_call: TRBV7-9; d_call: -; cdr3_nt: TGTGCCAGCAGCTCCTATATCTACTATGGCTACACCTTC; cdr3_aa: CASSSYIYYGYTF
j_call: TRBJ2-7; clone_size: -; v_call: TRBV11-2; d_call: TRBD1; cdr3_nt: TGTGCCAGCAGCTCACTGACAGGGGGGTTTTACGAGCAGTACTTC; cdr3_aa: CASSSLTGGFYEQYF
j_call: TRBJ2-7; clone_size: -; v_call: TRBV5-1; d_call: -; cdr3_nt: TGCGCCAGCAGCCCTCGGACAGTCCCCTACGAGCAGTACTTC; cdr3_aa: CASSPRTVPYEQYF
j_call: TRBJ2-7; clone_size: -; v_call: TRBV13; d_call: TRBD1; cdr3_nt: TGTGCCAGCAGCTTAAGACAGGGGGCACAGTACGAGCAGTACTTC; cdr3_aa: CASSLRQGAQYEQYF
j_call: TRBJ1-5; clone_size: -; v_call: TRBV15; d_call: -; cdr3_nt: TGTGCCACCGGTCGGCGGGTCGAATATAGCAATCAGCCCCAGCATTTT; cdr3_aa: CATGRRVEYSNQPQHF
j_call: TRBJ2-1; clone_size: -; v_call: TRBV7-8; d_call: TRBD1; cdr3_nt: TGTGCCAGCAGCCTGGGACAGGGGGTGCTTCATGAGCAGTTCTTC; cdr3_aa: CASSLGQGVLHEQFF